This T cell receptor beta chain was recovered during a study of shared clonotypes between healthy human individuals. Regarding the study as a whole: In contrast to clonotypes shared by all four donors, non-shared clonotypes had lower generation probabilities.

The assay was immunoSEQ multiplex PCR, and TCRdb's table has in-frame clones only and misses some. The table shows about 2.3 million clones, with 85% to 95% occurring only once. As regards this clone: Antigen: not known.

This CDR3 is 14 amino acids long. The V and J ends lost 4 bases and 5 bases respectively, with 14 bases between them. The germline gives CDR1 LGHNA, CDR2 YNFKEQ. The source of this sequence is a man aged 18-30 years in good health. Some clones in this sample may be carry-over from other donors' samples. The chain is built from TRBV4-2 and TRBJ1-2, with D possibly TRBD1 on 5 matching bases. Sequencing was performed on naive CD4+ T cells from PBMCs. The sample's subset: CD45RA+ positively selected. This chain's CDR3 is CASSPLGGTYGYTF. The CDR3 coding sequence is TGTGCCAGCAGCCCCCTCGGAGGGACGTATGGCTACACCTTC.